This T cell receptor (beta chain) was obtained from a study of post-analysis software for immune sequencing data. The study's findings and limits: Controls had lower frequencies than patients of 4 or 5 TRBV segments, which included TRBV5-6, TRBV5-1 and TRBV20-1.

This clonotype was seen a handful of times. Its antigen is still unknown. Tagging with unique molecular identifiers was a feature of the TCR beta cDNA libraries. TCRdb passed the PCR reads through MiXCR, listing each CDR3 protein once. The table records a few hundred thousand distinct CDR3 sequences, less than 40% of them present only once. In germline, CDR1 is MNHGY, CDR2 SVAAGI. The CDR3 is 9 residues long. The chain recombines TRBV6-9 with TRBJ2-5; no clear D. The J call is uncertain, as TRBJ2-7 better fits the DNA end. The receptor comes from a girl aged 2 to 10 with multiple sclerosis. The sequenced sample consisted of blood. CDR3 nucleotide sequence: TGTGCCAGGTCACTCGAGCAGTACTTC. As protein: CARSLEQYF.